These 16 T cell receptor beta chains were all obtained from the same sample, sequenced in a study of T-cell reconstitution after alpha-beta-depleted transplantation in children. Unique molecular identifiers were incorporated into the prepared TCRbeta library. TCRdb reanalysed the PCR reads using MiXCR and keeps one entry per CDR3 protein. The profile shows fewer than 150,000 distinct CDR3 sequences, more than 9.5% of them singletons. Source: PBMCs, mostly from graft donor cells, taken 180 days after TCRalphabeta/CD19-depleted stem cell transplant. These receptors were collected from a girl under two years old who had a stem cell transplant for combined immunodeficiency, so the T cells may come from the graft donor.

V is TRBV20-1 and J is TRBJ1-1, with 11 positions matching TRBD1. The V and J ends lost 0 bases and 0 bases, in that order; junction bases with no gene match: 12. CDR3 length: 19 residues. Germline V gene lookup returns CDR1 DFQATT and CDR2 SNEGSKA (reference sequence). CDR3 loop: CSARDGTGQGVPMNTEAFF. The CDR3, as DNA: TGCAGTGCTAGAGATGGGACGGGACAGGGGGTACCGATGAACACTGAAGCTTTCTTT.

Of note for this clonotype: The junction shows a germline mismatch at one end, possibly a read error. The chain joins TRBV9 to TRBJ2-5; TRBD2 agrees at 8 bases. The germline CDR1 and CDR2 sequences are SGDLS and YYNGEE. The CDR3 runs to 15 residues. The CDR3 reads CASSFSGSWGETKYF. CDR3 bases: TGTGCCAGCAGCTTCAGCGGGAGTTGGGGAGAGACCAAGTACTTC.

This clonotype was picked up a small number of times. The V call is TRBV9, the J call TRBJ2-2; D call uncertain. Trimming removed 0 bases from V and 7 bases from J, with 10 bases in between. This CDR3 has 14 amino acids. From germline, CDR1 is SGDLS and CDR2 YYNGEE. The CDR3 protein is CASSVDGDGGELFF. The CDR3 DNA is TGTGCCAGCAGCGTAGATGGGGATGGCGGGGAGCTGTTTTTT. Drawing the rest from reference TRBV9 and TRBJ2-2, the complete variable domain is DSGVTQTPKHLITATGQRVTLRCSPRSGDLSVYWYQQSLDQGLQFLIQYYNGEERAKGNILERFSAQQFPDLHSELNLSSLELGDSALYFCASSVDGDGGELFFGEGSRLTVL.

This clonotype was observed a few times. This chain joins TRBV7-2 and TRBJ2-5; D uncertain. V was shortened by 0 bases and J by 5 bases, with 10 bases between the two germline ends. CDR1 is SGHTA and CDR2 is FQGNSA in the germline V gene. There are 14 residues in the CDR3. The CDR3 coding sequence is TGTGCCAGCAGCTTAGCGTTATCTGGGGAGACCCAGTACTTC. Translated: CASSLALSGETQYF.

This CDR3 is CSARDLPGGGDLNSPLHF. CDR3 nucleotides: TGCAGTGCTAGAGATCTCCCCGGCGGGGGCGACCTTAATTCACCCCTCCACTTT. The chain links TRBV20-1 to TRBJ1-6, with D possibly matching TRBD1 (6 bases). CDR3 size: 18 residues. In germline, CDR1 is DFQATT, CDR2 SNEGSKA (reference sequence). Trimming took off 0 bases at V and 6 bases at J, with 21 bases between the two ends.

The chain joins TRBV27 to TRBJ2-7; D possibly corresponds to TRBD1 (6 bases). CDR3 length equals 16 residues. V was shortened by 0 bases and J by 0 bases, with 12 bases between the two germline ends. Germline V gene data show CDR1 as MNHEY and CDR2 as SMNVEV (reference sequence). Here the CDR3 reads CASSLSLDSSSYEQYF. In DNA, the CDR3 is TGTGCCAGCAGTTTATCCCTGGACAGCAGCTCCTACGAGCAGTACTTC.

This clonotype has more than one count but fewer than ten. This chain uses TRBV7-2 with TRBJ1-6; D might be TRBD1 (6 bases). Trimming removed 3 bases at V and 5 bases at J, with 11 bases between. This CDR3 has 15 residues. The germline gives CDR1 SGHTA, CDR2 FQGNSA. CDR3 protein: CASSFRTADNSPLHF. For the CDR3, the DNA is TGTGCCAGCAGCTTCCGGACAGCCGATAATTCACCCCTCCACTTT.

This clonotype occurred a few times. V and J are TRBV7-9 and TRBJ2-1; 7 bases agree with TRBD1. Germline V gene lookup returns CDR1 SEHNR and CDR2 FQNEAQ (reference sequence). This CDR3 spans 15 amino acids. The V gene end was trimmed by 3 bases and the J gene end by 2 bases; junction bases not matched to a gene: 4. CDR3 DNA sequence: TGTGCCAGCAGCTTTGCGCAGGGGGCCTACAATGAGCAGTTCTTC. The encoded protein is CASSFAQGAYNEQFF.

V and J are TRBV6-1 and TRBJ2-7; 8 bases map to TRBD1. There are 16 residues in the CDR3. Germline CDR1 reads MNHNS; CDR2 reads SASEGT. V dropped 5 bases and J dropped 4; count of bases not matched to a gene: 13. The DNA of the CDR3 is TGTGCCAGCAGTCGTTCCCGAGACAGGGGTTTGTACGAGCAGTACTTC. This codes for CASSRSRDRGLYEQYF.

This clonotype appeared many times. The chain carries TRBV11-3 and TRBJ2-2; TRBD1 aligns across 7 bases. The CDR3 length is 13 residues. Germline CDR1 is SGHNT and CDR2 is YENEEA. Trimming cost V 5 bases and J 5 bases; bases outside gene matches: 2. For the CDR3, the DNA is TGTGCCAGCAGCCAACAGGGGACCGGGGAGCTGTTTTTT. Amino acids: CASSQQGTGELFF. Variable domain in full (rest from reference TRBV11-3 and TRBJ2-2): EAGVVQSPRYKIIEKKQPVAFWCNPISGHNTLYWYLQNLGQGPELLIRYENEEAVDDSQLPKDRFSAERLKGVDSTLKIQPAELGDSAVYLCASSQQGTGELFFGEGSRLTVL.

This chain connects TRBV7-2 to TRBJ2-7; D is uncertain. The germline gives CDR1 SGHTA, CDR2 FQGNSA. V shed 8 bases and J shed 0 bases, with 14 bases lying between them. CDR3 length equals 14 residues. CDR3 amino acids: CASQYGVFSYEQYF. DNA of the CDR3: TGTGCCAGCCAGTATGGGGTTTTCTCCTACGAGCAGTACTTC.

V is TRBV20-1 and J is TRBJ2-3; 7 bases agree with TRBD2. This CDR3 is 14 amino acids long. The germline V gene has CDR1 DFQATT and CDR2 SNEGSKA (reference sequence). Germline trimming cut 6 bases from V and 2 bases from J; bases unmatched to any gene: 8. The CDR3 region has the DNA TGCAGTGCCAGACGGCTAGCGGTCACAGATACGCAGTATTTT. Translated, it gives CSARRLAVTDTQYF.

The chain has TRBV30 and TRBJ2-2; D gene ambiguous. Between the trimmed V and J ends, which lost 4 bases and 5 bases, there was a span of 14 bases. CDR1 GTSNPN and CDR2 SVGIG come from the germline V gene (reference sequence). The CDR3 is 14 amino acids. The CDR3 region is CAWNLLLGTGELFF. The CDR3 DNA is TGTGCCTGGAACCTGCTGTTGGGAACCGGGGAGCTGTTTTTT.

This clonotype occurred a few times. The gene calls are TRBV5-1 and TRBJ2-5; D could derive from TRBD1 or TRBD2 (5 bases each). The V end lost 4 bases, the J end lost 1 base, and 11 bases lay between the germline ends. The germline V gene encodes CDR1 SGHRS and CDR2 YFSETQ. CDR3 length: 14 residues. CDR3 coding DNA: TGCGCCAGCAGCCTCTCGGGGCCCCAAGAGACCCAGTACTTC. Its translation is CASSLSGPQETQYF.

This chain uses TRBV7-9 with TRBJ1-5; tentatively, D is TRBD1 (5 bases). The CDR3 is 13 residues long. Germline values: CDR1 SEHNR, CDR2 FQNEAQ (reference sequence). Trimming took 5 bases from V and 7 from J, leaving 12 bases between them. The CDR3 DNA is TGTGCCAGCAGCCAGGCCTCAGGGCAGCCCCAGCATTTT. Protein: CASSQASGQPQHF.

This clonotype was counted only a few times. The rearrangement joins TRBV11-2 to TRBJ2-4; 14 bases are shared with TRBD2. The V gene end was trimmed by 1 base and the J gene end by 4 bases; junction bases not matched to a gene: 3. CDR1 and CDR2 from the germline V gene are SGHAT and FQNNGV. The CDR3 is 17 residues long. For the CDR3, the DNA is TGTGCCAGCAGCTTAGGGGGACTAGCGGGGGCGAAAAACATTCAGTACTTC. The encoded protein is CASSLGGLAGAKNIQYF.